Sequencing of this T cell receptor (beta chain) was carried out in a study of OX40 agonist ivuxolimab in advanced cancers. Background for the entire study: Ivuxolimab was a fully human IgG2 agonistic monoclonal antibody targeting the costimulatory receptor OX40 (CD134). Intravenous ivuxolimab was administered to patients every 2 weeks at six dose levels: 0.01, 0.1, 0.3, 1.5, 3 and 10 mg/kg. Among the approximately 50 dose-escalation patients, around 20 had hepatocellular carcinoma, 15 melanoma, 9 renal cell carcinoma and 9 head and neck cancer. A male proportion of roughly 80% and a mean age of around 60 years, ranging from roughly 20 to 80, were recorded for the dose-escalation cohort. Patients were allowed to have had prior anti-PD-1, anti-PD-L1 or anti-CTLA-4 therapy, and approximately 43% of the dose-escalation patients had previously received checkpoint inhibitors. Three dose-escalation patients achieved partial responses, one with hepatocellular carcinoma and two with cutaneous melanoma. The point of sequencing TCRbeta in the periphery was to test whether ivuxolimab changed TCR sequence diversity and drove clonal T-cell expansion. The monotherapy dose-escalation portion (N ≈ 55 patients) of the phase I ivuxolimab trial is reported in the paper.

The paper's findings and limits, for the study overall: Which antigens the clonally expanded peripheral T cells were specific for was not determined. On average, CD8+ T cells showed more expanded clones than CD4+ T cells after ivuxolimab. At doses of 0.1 to 3.0 mg/kg, clonal expansion of both CD4+ and CD8+ blood T cells was observed from baseline to week 6. Low levels of normalized T-cell clonal expansion were also seen in some patients who did not respond. In the 0.1-3.0 mg/kg groups, partial responders had among the lowest normalized peripheral clonal expansion, particularly in CD8+ T cells.

This clone was found once. Its binding antigen is unknown. Per-base qualities were not stored, and no clone one base away is much larger. The sample holds other DNA sequences that translate to the same CDR3. For sequencing of the TCRbeta CDR3 region, genomic DNA was extracted from the sorted cells. The immunoSEQ Assay was used for sequencing of TCRbeta CDR3 regions. TCRdb limited this immuneACCESS table to in-frame rearrangements with V and J called. A share of clones is missing; checked studies link under half to unresolved V genes, and the rest is unexplained. The sample table holds tens of thousands of clones, of which 90% were seen once. The ten largest clones capture approximately 0.3% of the sample. Including cysteine and phenylalanine, the CDR3 has 14 amino acids. Only the CDR3 portion is preserved as DNA: 42 bases, with reading frame beginning at the first base. The germline V gene sets CDR1 to MNHEY and CDR2 to SVGAGI. V loses 2 bases of germline sequence and J loses 0 bases, and the interval between the two ends is 7 bases.

The trial excluded patients who had a history of autoimmune disease or who were on systemic immunosuppression. Peripheral blood for TCR sequencing was drawn from every dose cohort at baseline, at cycle 4 day 1 and at cycle 7 day 1. Samples came from an open-label, multicenter, first-in-human phase I dose-escalation trial of ivuxolimab. Adults with locally advanced or metastatic melanoma, renal cell carcinoma, hepatocellular carcinoma or head and neck squamous cell carcinoma were enrolled in the trial. Before TCR sequencing, CD4+ T cells and CD8+ T cells were sorted from peripheral blood as separate populations.

Here the sequenced sample was CD4+ or CD8+ T cells sorted from blood, taken in a trial of the OX40 agonist ivuxolimab. The V and J segments used are TRBV6-5 and TRBJ1-2, with the D gene uncertain. The receptor's source is an adult with an advanced solid tumor such as melanoma, head and neck, liver or kidney cancer. The sequenced DNA is TGTGCCAGCAGTTACGCGGGGACTAACTATGGCTACACCTTC. This gives the protein CASSYAGTNYGYTF.